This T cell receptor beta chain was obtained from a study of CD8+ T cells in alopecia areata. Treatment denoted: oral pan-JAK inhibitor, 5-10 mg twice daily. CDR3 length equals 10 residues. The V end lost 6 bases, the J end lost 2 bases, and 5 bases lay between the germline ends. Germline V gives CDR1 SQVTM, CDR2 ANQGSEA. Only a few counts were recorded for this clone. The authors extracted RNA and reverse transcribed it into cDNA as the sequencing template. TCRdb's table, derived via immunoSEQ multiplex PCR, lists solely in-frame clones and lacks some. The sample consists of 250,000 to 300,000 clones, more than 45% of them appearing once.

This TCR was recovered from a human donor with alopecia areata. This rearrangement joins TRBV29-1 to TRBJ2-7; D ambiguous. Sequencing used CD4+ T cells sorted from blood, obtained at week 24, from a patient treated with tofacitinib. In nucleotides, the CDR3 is TGCAGCGTCTGGACCTACGAGCAGTACTTC. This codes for CSVWTYEQYF.